This is a list of T cell receptor beta chains from one sample in a study of T-cell reconstitution after alpha-beta-depleted transplantation in children. TCRdb recomputed calls from the PCR reads with MiXCR, one row per CDR3 protein. This table has around 670,000 distinct CDR3 sequences, roughly 14% appearing once. Sequencing used PBMCs, obtained before TCRalphabeta/CD19-depleted stem cell transplant. The receptors come from a girl aged 2 to 10 with congenital amegakaryocytic thrombocytopenia, due to receive a stem cell transplant. Both conserved end residues are part of each CDR3. A D gene is named only where the DNA matches it firmly. Rows give clone size only sometimes, using once, few, many, or a class for an expanded clone.

D gene,J gene,clone size,V gene,CDR3 protein
TRBD2,TRBJ2-3,many,TRBV7-9,CASSQTTSGRTDTQYF
.,TRBJ2-1,many,TRBV20-1,CSARTGLAPNEQFF
.,TRBJ2-2,many,TRBV27,CASSSRDVAGELFF
TRBD2,TRBJ2-1,.,TRBV6-1,CASRRREPYNEQFF
TRBD1,TRBJ1-1,.,TRBV5-1,CASSYGGTGGTEAFF
TRBD1,TRBJ2-5,few,TRBV5-1,CASSEDRNQETQYF
.,TRBJ2-7,.,TRBV20-1,CSPRTGLSYEQYF
.,TRBJ2-5,.,TRBV25-1,CASSEGTNHRGETQYF
TRBD2,TRBJ2-3,few,TRBV29-1,CSVHLADASTDTQYF
TRBD2,TRBJ2-5,few,TRBV18,CASSPLSLLASQTQYF
.,TRBJ2-1,many,TRBV5-1,CASRDVGRRPTAAYNEQFF
.,TRBJ2-2,few,TRBV20-1,CSAKSIAEQTGELFF
.,TRBJ1-2,.,TRBV27,CASSLMTGYGYTF
.,TRBJ1-5,many,TRBV12-3/TRBV12-4,CASSFGGDSNQPQHF
.,TRBJ2-1,.,TRBV5-4,CASSSTPTPHNEQFF
.,TRBJ2-1,few,TRBV7-9,CASSTTPSAEQFF
.,TRBJ2-1,few,TRBV20-1,CSAKEVRSYNEQFF
.,TRBJ2-7,few,TRBV2,CASTKTANSYEQYF
TRBD1,TRBJ1-1,many,TRBV6-5,CASSYGQGDGDEAFF
.,TRBJ2-3,.,TRBV7-6,CASSLERAGDTQYF
.,TRBJ2-1,.,TRBV3-1,CASSQARSSYNEQFF
TRBD2,TRBJ2-5,many,TRBV20-1,CSATRLAGPTQETQYF
TRBD2,TRBJ2-3,many,TRBV20-1,CSAPKREGIADTQYF
TRBD2,TRBJ2-1,many,TRBV7-6,CASSSILAGATYNEQFF
.,TRBJ2-2,many,TRBV11-2,CASSLKGGLVFANTGELFF
.,TRBJ2-1,many,TRBV4-1,CASSQGRQVFNEQFF
TRBD2,TRBJ2-5,few,TRBV5-4,CASSWRTSGQETQYF
.,TRBJ1-2,many,TRBV20-1,CSASGNFNGYTF
.,TRBJ1-5,many,TRBV5-1,CASSLGTSNQPQHF
.,TRBJ2-6,few,TRBV19,CASSIEFPSGANVLTF
TRBD2,TRBJ2-7,.,TRBV12-3/TRBV12-4,CASRGNSGRPSYEQYF
TRBD2,TRBJ2-7,many,TRBV4-1,CASSPSSGSYEQYF
.,TRBJ2-2,many,TRBV7-9,CASSPRQNTGELFF
TRBD2,TRBJ2-5,many,TRBV29-1,CSVDGTSGSRSGETQYF
TRBD1,TRBJ2-2,many,TRBV9,CASSAGPGQGNTGELFF
TRBD2,TRBJ2-1,many,TRBV20-1,CSARRGSTDEQFF
.,TRBJ2-7,many,TRBV6-5,CASSYGPEGVDEQYF
.,TRBJ2-5,many,TRBV5-1,CASARSQETQYF
.,TRBJ2-1,many,TRBV10-3,CAIVLPGRTYNEQFF
.,TRBJ1-5,.,TRBV19,CASRGRSGMQPQHF
.,TRBJ2-7,few,TRBV7-8,CASSLSVGANSYEQYF
TRBD2,TRBJ2-3,.,TRBV6-1,CASRTGLAGGKDTQYF
.,TRBJ2-1,.,TRBV30,CAWGTSLYYNEQFF
TRBD2,TRBJ2-5,.,TRBV7-9,CASSLLAGGPTQYF
.,TRBJ2-6,once,TRBV5-1,CASSFGRDLSGANVLTF
TRBD1,TRBJ2-5,few,TRBV28,CASRYRQGRQETQYF